This TCR beta chain was observed in a study of tumor and adjacent non-tumor tissue in lung cancer (dated by TCRdb to the late 2010s). With regard to the full study: The cohort included around twelve adenocarcinoma, 2 squamous cell carcinoma and 1 small cell lung cancer patients. In total, sequencing yielded 95 million to 150 million productive TCRbeta reads, which works out to an average of about 4.2 million reads per sample. TCRbeta CDR3 sequencing was performed on about 29 paired specimens, with one tumor sample and one normal lung sample collected per patient. Using bulk TCRbeta repertoires from approximately 15 lung cancer patients, the study set lung tumor tissue side by side with matched distant non-tumor lung tissue. The 15 or so patients were aged roughly 30 to 76 years, included ten or so men and 5 women, and had TNM stage I to III disease.

Reading the germline V gene gives CDR1 MNHEY and CDR2 SVGEGT. The CDR3 covers 14 residues, taking in both the cysteine and the phenylalanine. The entry retains the CDR3 DNA only, 42 bases that are in frame from base 1. Bulk unsorted tissue served as the source for RNA extraction, and RNA quality was assessed using a NanoDrop ND-1000 and an Agilent 2100. The normal lung samples consisted of distant non-tumor tissue collected more than 3 cm from the tumor edge. Newly diagnosed lung cancer patients without prior chemotherapy who had been admitted for thoracic surgery in China between August and November 2014 were enrolled as donors. Patients who had received previous radiotherapy or chemotherapy, or who had another concurrent cancer, were excluded from the study. Pieces of surgical tissue measuring about 1-2.1 cm3 were kept in RNAlater solution and stored at -80 degrees C until use. A note on this clonotype: It lacks a known antigen. One end of the junction is discordant with germline, which a read error may explain.

Receptor amplification or capture employed multiplex PCR. The instrument given in TCRdb is Illumina HiSeq 2500. TCRbeta libraries were built by three rounds of nested PCR using primers (Table S4), following protocols modified from ARM-PCR. Before sequencing, PCR products of 200-500 bp were excised from the gel and purified with the QIAquick gel extraction kit. The original methods were these. Trimmomatic was used to clean the reads, FLASH was used to merge the reads into complete CDR3 sequences, and MiTCR was used to assign the reads to V(D)J germline segments. VDJtools was used to compute clonal diversity as the inverse Simpson's index. In-frame sequences lacking a premature stop codon were counted as productive reads. Starting from the raw public reads, TCRdb applied fastp trimming at Q25, assembled clones with MiXCR and retained in-frame beta chains. Entries that share a CDR3 protein sequence are merged under the most common genes and DNA. What appears here as the V and J calls and clone size reflects TCRdb's work, not the paper's. Across this sample there are approximately 80,000 distinct CDR3 sequences, with approximately 80% seen only once. The ten largest account for approximately 51% of the sample.

The study at large found these results: Only roughly 16 patients were in the cohort, and the authors stated that larger samples and more detailed clinical data are needed. Significantly higher TCR diversity was found in younger patients, and higher tumor TCR diversity was associated with shorter overall and disease-free survival. Peripheral blood was not sequenced, so blood TCRbeta repertoires in these lung cancer patients were not examined. Tumor tissue showed significantly higher TCR diversity (inverse Simpson) than normal lung tissue, at about 410 vs 180 (P = 0.0075, Mann-Whitney U test). A significantly larger cumulative share of the repertoire was made up by the top 100 clones in normal lung than in tumor tissue. Neither the sequencing platform nor unique molecular identifiers are mentioned in the methods.

The rearrangement joined TRBV6-2 or TRBV6-3 to TRBJ1-1, with no reliable assignment of the D segment. Sequences were obtained from distant non-tumor lung tissue. The receptor comes from a man in his 60s with non-small cell lung cancer. Here is the DNA: TGTACCAGCAGTTACCCCTACGGGAGCAGTGAAGCTTTCTTT. This sequence encodes CTSSYPYGSSEAFF.